This T cell receptor beta chain emerged from a study of blood T cell repertoires in COVID-19. As for the study in general: COVID-19 samples, acute and convalescent, were from the United States, Italy and Spain. Nucleic acid was either cDNA or gDNA, and it came from T cells, B-cell-depleted T cells, or PBMCs.

Original methodology: It was from reference gene primer amplification that nucleated cell counts were estimated. Generated by immunoSEQ multiplex PCR, the TCRdb table keeps only in-frame clones and is missing some. Clonal size and the V and J genes are those of that table, whereas D and trimming came from the DNA. The sample lists 130,000 or so clones, more than 70% seen once, with about 8% in the top ten. Germline V gene sequence: CDR1 SGHAT, CDR2 FQNNGV. This CDR3 has 14 amino acids. Trimming cost V 3 bases and J 4 bases; bases outside gene matches: 4. The sequence was obtained from a woman aged 60-75 years with acute or convalescent COVID-19. The V gene is TRBV11-2, the J gene TRBJ2-3; 7 positions agree with TRBD2. The sequenced material came from peripheral blood. The DNA for the CDR3 is TGTGCCAGCAGCTTCGGACTAGGGCCAGATACGCAGTATTTT. Protein sequence: CASSFGLGPDTQYF. The full variable domain, in which reference TRBV11-2 and TRBJ2-3 provide the parts outside the CDR3, is EAGVAQSPRYKIIEKRQSVAFWCNPISGHATLYWYQQILGQGPKLLIQFQNNGVVDDSQLPKDRFSAERLKGVDSTLKIQPAKLEDSAVYLCASSFGLGPDTQYFGPGTRLTVL.